This T cell receptor (beta chain) was sequenced in a study of T cell changes during pregnancy in multiple sclerosis. The CDR3 length is 17 residues. Germline loops: CDR1 SGHRS, CDR2 YFSETQ. After removal of 3 bases from V and 1 base from J, the junction contained 9 bases not matched to a gene. This clone has just one count. Some clones are missing from TCRdb's copy, which holds only in-frame ones; the method was immunoSEQ multiplex PCR. The sample consists of around 63,000 clones, 90% to 95% of them appearing once. Sequencing used peripheral blood, obtained in the third trimester of pregnancy. This TCR derives from a female donor in good health, enrolled as a control in a pregnancy study. The rearrangement joins TRBV5-1 to TRBJ2-5, with 10 bases lining up with TRBD2. The CDR3: CASSSTGSGGRQETQYF. Here the CDR3 DNA reads TGCGCCAGCAGCTCCACCGGTAGCGGGGGGCGCCAAGAGACCCAGTACTTC.